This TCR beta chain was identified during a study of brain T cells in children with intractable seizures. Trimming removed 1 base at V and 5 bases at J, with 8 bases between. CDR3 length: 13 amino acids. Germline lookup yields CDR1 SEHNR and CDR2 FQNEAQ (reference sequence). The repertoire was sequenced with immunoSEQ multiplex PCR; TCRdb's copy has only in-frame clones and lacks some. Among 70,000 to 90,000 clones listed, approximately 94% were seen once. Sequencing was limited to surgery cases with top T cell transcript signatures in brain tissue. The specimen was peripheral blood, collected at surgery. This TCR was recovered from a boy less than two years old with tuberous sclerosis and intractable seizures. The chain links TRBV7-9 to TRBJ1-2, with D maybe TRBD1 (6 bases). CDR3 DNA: TGTGCCAGCAGCTTAGAGGGGGGGTATGGCTACACCTTC. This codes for CASSLEGGYGYTF.